This T cell receptor (beta chain) was sequenced in a study of T cell changes during pregnancy in multiple sclerosis. TCRdb's table, derived via immunoSEQ multiplex PCR, lists solely in-frame clones and lacks some. The repertoire holds fewer than 40,000 clones, with about nine tenths as singletons. This CDR3 spans 10 amino acids. Trimming pared 11 bases from V and 4 bases from J, leaving 8 bases between. Germline V gives CDR1 LNHDA, CDR2 SQIVND (reference sequence). Source: CD8+ T cells from peripheral blood mononuclear cells, taken in the first trimester of pregnancy. This chain joins TRBV19 and TRBJ1-2; D is unresolved. The sequence was collected from a female donor with multiple sclerosis, enrolled in a pregnancy study. The CDR3 loop is CAAGAYGYTF. The CDR3 DNA follows: TGTGCCGCGGGTGCCTATGGCTACACCTTC.